Below, 21 T cell receptor beta chains from the same sample are listed, as sequenced in a study of identifying expanded T cells in peripheral blood (dated by TCRdb to about 2019). Library method: the immunoSEQ multiplex PCR assay. As stored in TCRdb, this immuneACCESS dataset retains in-frame rearrangements with V and J assigned. A fraction of the clones does not appear; measured against another copy, unresolved V genes explain less than half of the discrepancy, and the remainder lacks a known reason. The sample yields 100,000 to 150,000 clones; roughly 82% were counted once. 3% to 4% of the sample rests with the top ten. Sequencing input: blood. Receptors were obtained from a person aged 18 to 69 in good health.

The table lists this clone with a count of one. The V gene is TRBV6-1, the J gene TRBJ1-2; maybe TRBD1 (5 bases). V was pared by 2 bases and J by 7 bases, with 23 bases between. This CDR3 has 17 amino acids. CDR1 is MNHNS and CDR2 is SASEGT in the germline V gene. The CDR3 bases are TGTGCCAGCAGTGAATCGGCTGAGATTCAGGGAAGAGGTGGCTACACCTTC. Its translation: CASSESAEIQGRGGYTF.

This chain uses TRBV19 with TRBJ1-4, with unresolved D. The CDR3 consists of 11 residues. The germline V and J ends were trimmed by 10 bases and 8 bases, with 11 bases remaining between them. The germline V gene encodes CDR1 LNHDA and CDR2 SQIVND (reference sequence). The CDR3, as DNA: TGTGCCACTAAAGTAGGAGAAAAACTGTTTTTT. Translation gives CATKVGEKLFF.

The chain combines TRBV5-1 with TRBJ1-2; TRBD1 matches at 8 bases. V trimming: 0 bases; J trimming: 4 bases; junction bases outside the gene matches: 2. CDR1 is SGHRS and CDR2 is YFSETQ in the germline V gene. There are 14 residues in the CDR3. The CDR3 nucleotides read TGCGCCAGCAGCTTGGGCCAGGGGGCCTATGGCTACACCTTC. Translated, it gives CASSLGQGAYGYTF.

The chain links TRBV18 to TRBJ1-5, with TRBD1 as a possible D gene (5 bases). Trimming shortened V by 2 bases and J by 2 bases, and 13 bases separated the two germline ends. This CDR3 comprises 16 residues. Germline V gene lookup returns CDR1 KGHSH and CDR2 LQKENI. The CDR3 DNA follows: TGTGCCAGCTCACCAAACAGGAGATTAGGCAATCAGCCCCAGCATTTT. Translated, it gives CASSPNRRLGNQPQHF.

This clone appeared once. The CDR3 coding sequence is TGTGCCAGCAGTTTCCAGTCCGGGGGGAAGCAAGAGACCCAGTACTTC. Its protein product is CASSFQSGGKQETQYF. J is TRBJ2-5 and V is TRBV27, with TRBD2 identical over 7 bases. The CDR3 has 16 residues. Germline CDR1 reads MNHEY; CDR2 reads SMNVEV (reference sequence). V was pared by 3 bases and J by 2 bases, with 9 bases of the junction left unmatched.

The V call is TRBV19, the J call TRBJ1-2, with D maybe TRBD1 (6 bases). The CDR3 has 14 amino acids. CDR1 LNHDA and CDR2 SQIVND come from the germline V gene (reference sequence). Trimming took off 10 bases at V and 4 bases at J, with 19 bases between the two ends. The CDR3: CATNKNRDIYGYTF. CDR3 nucleotide sequence: TGTGCCACCAACAAAAATCGGGACATCTATGGCTACACCTTC.

The rearrangement joins TRBV7-9 to TRBJ1-1; 7 bases are a match to TRBD1. Germline trimming cut 5 bases from V and 4 bases from J; bases unmatched to any gene: 7. Germline lookup yields CDR1 SEHNR and CDR2 FQNEAQ (reference sequence). This CDR3 region has 14 residues. The CDR3 region has the DNA TGTGCCAGCAGCGCAGGGGGGCGGAGCACTGAAGCTTTCTTT. This sequence encodes CASSAGGRSTEAFF.

CDR3 sequence reads: CASSSRDSSYNEQFF. The DNA for the CDR3 is TGCGCCAGCAGCTCCCGGGACAGCTCCTACAATGAGCAGTTCTTC. The chain couples TRBV5-1 to TRBJ2-1, with TRBD1 matching 7 bases. The CDR3 spans 15 residues. After removal of 3 bases from V and 0 bases from J, the junction contained 3 bases not matched to a gene. Germline V gene lookup returns CDR1 SGHRS and CDR2 YFSETQ. Looking up the rest from reference TRBV5-1 and TRBJ2-1 gives the full variable domain: KAGVTQTPRYLIKTRGQQVTLSCSPISGHRSVSWYQQTPGQGLQFLFEYFSETQRNKGNFPGRFSGRQFSNSRSEMNVSTLELGDSALYLCASSSRDSSYNEQFFGPGTRLTVL.

The V and J genes are TRBV30 and TRBJ1-5; D remains ambiguous. The V end was cut by 2 bases, the J end by 5 bases, with 10 bases between. CDR1 and CDR2 from the germline V gene are GTSNPN and SVGIG (reference sequence). CDR3 length: 13 residues. The CDR3 bases are TGTGCCTGGAGTATGGGGTCGGATCAGCCCCAGCATTTT. Its translation: CAWSMGSDQPQHF.

This clone was seen once. The chain is built from TRBV6-1 and TRBJ2-5; 7 bases are a match to TRBD1. V lost 8 bases, J lost 5 bases, and 14 bases stayed unmatched. The CDR3 runs 15 residues. Germline CDR1 is MNHNS and CDR2 is SASEGT. CDR3 nucleotides: TGTGCCAGCCTTGTCTCCAGGGACAGACCGGAGACCCAGTACTTC. It translates to CASLVSRDRPETQYF.

V usage is TRBV23-1 and J usage is TRBJ2-2; 7 bases align to TRBD1. TRBV23-1 is an ORF, and what it does is uncertain. This CDR3 is built from 17 residues. Trimming at V came to 6 bases and at J to 2 bases, leaving 12 bases not matched to a gene. DNA of the CDR3: TGCGCCAGCAGCCGCCCGGGGACAGTTGATAACACCGGGGAGCTGTTTTTT. This sequence encodes CASSRPGTVDNTGELFF.

This rearrangement joins TRBV13 to TRBJ2-1; TRBD1 aligns across 7 bases. Trimming took 5 bases from V and 8 from J; bases not matched to a gene: 9. CDR3 length: 14 residues. Germline values: CDR1 PRHDT, CDR2 FYEKMQ (reference sequence). CDR3 protein: CASSDGTVRYEQFF. The CDR3 DNA reads TGTGCCAGCAGCGACGGGACAGTACGATATGAGCAGTTCTTC.

The chain is built from TRBV5-6 and TRBJ2-2, with D perhaps matching TRBD1 (5 bases). Germline V CDR1 and CDR2: SGHDT, YYEEEE. The CDR3 consists of 16 residues. With 3 bases removed from V and 6 bases from J, the gap between germline ends came to 18 bases. The CDR3 sequence is CASSWGVTVGPGELFF. The CDR3 nucleotides are TGTGCCAGCAGCTGGGGCGTAACAGTCGGACCCGGGGAGCTGTTTTTT. Full variable domain (outside the CDR3, taken from reference TRBV5-6 and TRBJ2-2): DAGVTQSPTHLIKTRGQQVTLRCSPKSGHDTVSWYQQALGQGPQFIFQYYEEEERQRGNFPDRFSGHQFPNYSSELNVNALLLGDSALYLCASSWGVTVGPGELFFGEGSRLTVL.

The V gene is TRBV5-1, the J gene TRBJ1-5; 8 nucleotides align to TRBD1. Per germline, CDR1 SGHRS and CDR2 YFSETQ. Trimming at V came to 3 bases and at J to 1 base, leaving 3 bases not matched to a gene. The CDR3 sequence is 15 residues long. CDR3 DNA: TGCGCCAGCAGCTCGACAGGGGAGAGCAATCAGCCCCAGCATTTT. The encoded protein is CASSSTGESNQPQHF.

This chain joins TRBV25-1 and TRBJ1-2; D gene uncertain. This CDR3 spans 13 amino acids. The germline CDR1 and CDR2 sequences are MGHDK and SYGVNS. V shed 3 bases and J shed 2 bases, with 7 bases lying between them. CDR3 sequence: CASSEGNNYGYTF. DNA for the CDR3: TGTGCCAGCAGTGAGGGTAACAACTATGGCTACACCTTC.

The chain recombines TRBV25-1 with TRBJ2-2, with 12 nucleotides matching TRBD1. CDR3 size: 17 residues. Germline V gene sequence: CDR1 MGHDK, CDR2 SYGVNS. The J segment lost 7 bases and the V segment lost 7 bases, leaving 13 bases of the junction unmatched. For the CDR3, the DNA is TGTGCCAGCATCCCACGGGAGGGGACAGGGGGCTTCGGGGAGCTGTTTTTT. It encodes CASIPREGTGGFGELFF.

The chain links TRBV12-5 to TRBJ1-2, with D perhaps matching TRBD1 (5 bases). The V gene lost 7 bases and the J gene lost 6 bases, with 18 bases spanning the gap. The germline CDR1 and CDR2 sequences are LGHNT and FRNRAP. The CDR3 has 14 amino acids. The CDR3 sequence is CASASNLQGHGYTF. For the CDR3, the DNA is TGTGCTAGTGCCTCAAACCTTCAGGGACATGGCTACACCTTC.

The chain combines TRBV6-1 with TRBJ1-3, with TRBD1 matching 9 bases. Germline CDR1 and CDR2: MNHNS and SASEGT. This CDR3 region has 16 residues. V was clipped by 4 bases and J by 2 bases; unmatched bases: 6. CDR3 loop: CASSAHRGPAGNTIYF. CDR3 nucleotide sequence: TGTGCCAGCAGTGCTCACAGGGGGCCAGCTGGAAACACCATATATTTT.

The V call is TRBV5-6, the J call TRBJ2-7; D is unresolved. The germline V gene has CDR1 SGHDT and CDR2 YYEEEE. This CDR3 spans 12 amino acids. V lost 1 base and J 2 bases, leaving 4 bases between the germline ends. CDR3 in amino acids: CASSLSAYEQYF. The CDR3 nucleotides are TGTGCCAGCAGCTTGTCGGCCTACGAGCAGTACTTC.

The V gene is TRBV5-1, the J gene TRBJ1-2; 9 bases agree with TRBD1. The CDR3 runs to 16 residues. V lost 1 base, J lost 10 bases, and 14 bases stayed unmatched. Germline V lookup: CDR1 SGHRS, CDR2 YFSETQ. The CDR3 sequence is CASSLTGGAGTSNYTF. CDR3 DNA sequence: TGCGCCAGCAGCTTGACAGGGGGCGCTGGGACAAGTAACTACACCTTC.

The V and J genes are TRBV5-1 and TRBJ2-5; tentative D call: TRBD1 (5 bases). The V gene lost 0 bases and the J gene lost 4 bases, with 16 bases spanning the gap. This CDR3 has 16 amino acids. Germline V gene data show CDR1 as SGHRS and CDR2 as YFSETQ. The CDR3 bases are TGCGCCAGCAGCTTGGGCCAGGGAAGGGCCGGAGAGACCCAGTACTTC. As protein: CASSLGQGRAGETQYF.